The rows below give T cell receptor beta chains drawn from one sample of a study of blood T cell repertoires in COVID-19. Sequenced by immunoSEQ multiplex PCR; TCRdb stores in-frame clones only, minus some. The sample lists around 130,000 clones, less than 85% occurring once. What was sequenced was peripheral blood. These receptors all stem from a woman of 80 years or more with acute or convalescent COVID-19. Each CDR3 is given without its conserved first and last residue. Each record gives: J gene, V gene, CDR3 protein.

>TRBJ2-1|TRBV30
AWSGLADNEQF
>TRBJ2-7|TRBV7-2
ASSTDRGPYEQY
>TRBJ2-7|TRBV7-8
ASSPQGYNEQY
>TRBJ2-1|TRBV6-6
ASSYDVPPGEDEQF
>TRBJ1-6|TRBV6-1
ASSEAHSGSGSPLH
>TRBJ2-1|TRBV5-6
ASSFGGNHYNEQF
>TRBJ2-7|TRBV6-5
ASRIAGVYEQY
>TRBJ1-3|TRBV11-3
ASSSTGGSGNTIY
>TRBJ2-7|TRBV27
ASSQRGYEQY
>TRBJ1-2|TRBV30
AWSATYYGYT
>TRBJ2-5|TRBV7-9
ASSPTTLETQY
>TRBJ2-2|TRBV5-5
ASSIRGTGELF
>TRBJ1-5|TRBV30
AWSRDRGSQPQH
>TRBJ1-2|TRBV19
ASSQEQGATGYT
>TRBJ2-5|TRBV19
ASRSGGSSFETQY
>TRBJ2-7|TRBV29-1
SVGQVGREQY
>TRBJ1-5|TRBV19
ASSINAGINQPQH